This record looks at one T cell receptor (beta chain) sequence and its context. Antigen specificity is unknown. The CDR3 is 12 residues long. V lost 7 bases, J lost 6 bases, and 15 bases lay in between. The germline CDR1 and CDR2 sequences are GTSNPN and SVGIG (reference sequence). Both 60 Vbeta primers and 13 Jbeta primers went into the PCR. Repertoires were generated with immunoSEQ multiplex PCR, while TCRdb's copy carries only in-frame clones and drops some. The sample has about 120,000 clones; 75% are singletons. This record comes from a study of cytomegalovirus exposure and HLA in healthy donors. Study-level points and caveats: TCR sequences were mostly rare, though some public TCRs occurred in many donors. The authors listed over 150 TCR beta chains as cytomegalovirus-associated.

The TCR comes from a woman aged 40 to 55 in good health and CMV-seropositive. Sequencing was done on a sample of PBMCs. This chain connects TRBV30 to TRBJ1-1, with D perhaps TRBD1 (5 bases). The CDR3 region is CAFMKGLAEAFF. The CDR3 DNA follows: TGTGCCTTTATGAAGGGGTTAGCTGAAGCTTTCTTT.